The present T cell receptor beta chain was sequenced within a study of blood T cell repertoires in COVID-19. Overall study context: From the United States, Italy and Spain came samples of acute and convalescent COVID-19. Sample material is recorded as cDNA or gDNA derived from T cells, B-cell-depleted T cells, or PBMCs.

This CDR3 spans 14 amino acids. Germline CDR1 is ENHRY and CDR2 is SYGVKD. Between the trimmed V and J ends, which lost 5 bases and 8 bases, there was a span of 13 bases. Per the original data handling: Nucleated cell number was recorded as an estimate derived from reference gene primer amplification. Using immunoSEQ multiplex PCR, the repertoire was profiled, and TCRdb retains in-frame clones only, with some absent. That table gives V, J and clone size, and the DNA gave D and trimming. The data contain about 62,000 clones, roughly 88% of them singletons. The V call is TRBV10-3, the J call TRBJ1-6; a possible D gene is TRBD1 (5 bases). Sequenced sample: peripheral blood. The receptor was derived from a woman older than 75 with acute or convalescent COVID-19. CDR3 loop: CAISSDSTHSPLHF. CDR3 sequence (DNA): TGTGCCATCAGTTCTGACAGTACTCATTCACCCCTCCACTTT.